This T cell receptor beta chain appears in the sequencing data of a study of blood T cell repertoires in COVID-19. Study in general: Both acute and convalescent COVID-19 samples were obtained from the United States, Italy and Spain. In each case, the material was cDNA or gDNA derived from T cells, B-cell-depleted T cells, or PBMCs.

Original processing notes: Amplification of reference gene primers provided the estimated nucleated cell counts. TCRdb's table, derived via immunoSEQ multiplex PCR, lists solely in-frame clones and lacks some. Clone size and the V and J calls come from that table; the DNA yielded D and trimming. This table holds about 360,000 clones, 65% to 85% found once. Trimming stripped 3 bases from V and 7 bases from J, with 8 bases between. The CDR3 is 12 residues long. Germline V gene data show CDR1 as KGHDR and CDR2 as SFDVKD. The sequence was obtained from a man between 25 and 39 years old with active or convalescent COVID-19. The chain uses TRBV24-1 and TRBJ1-2, with D possibly being TRBD1 (5 bases). Sequenced material: peripheral blood. In DNA form, the CDR3 reads TGTGCCACCAGTGATGGTAGGGGTGGCTACACCTTC. Amino acid sequence: CATSDGRGGYTF.